One and the same sample provided the 21 T cell receptor beta chains below, sequenced in a study of CD8 T cells in ankylosing spondylitis. Points from the study as a whole: A motif of 7 to 9 highly homologous TCR beta variants was seen as apparently characteristic of ankylosing spondylitis blood.

These receptors have no identified antigens. Via MiXCR, TCRdb re-called the 5' RACE reads, giving one row per CDR3 protein. The table includes about 700,000 distinct CDR3 sequences, 15% to 20% detected once. The sequenced sample was blood, either unsorted or a sorted T cell fraction (not recorded which). Every receptor here comes from a male donor with ankylosing spondylitis.

Only a few counts were recorded for this clonotype. The chain recombines TRBV10-2 with TRBJ2-2; D gene uncertain. The CDR3 runs to 14 residues. V was trimmed by 2 bases and J by 6 bases, leaving 10 bases between them. The germline V gene encodes CDR1 WSHSY and CDR2 SAAADI. This CDR3 is CASSEPAPAGELFF. In DNA form, the CDR3 reads TGCGCCAGCAGTGAGCCCGCCCCGGCCGGGGAGCTGTTTTTT.

The chain joins TRBV5-1 to TRBJ2-1, with 10 bases fitting TRBD2. Germline lookup yields CDR1 SGHRS and CDR2 YFSETQ. J gave up 10 bases and V 2 bases, and 9 bases lay outside the gene matches. This CDR3 has 15 amino acids. The CDR3 DNA sequence: TGCGCCAGCAGCTTCCTAGCGGGAGAATCCGGGGAGCAGTTCTTC. Protein product: CASSFLAGESGEQFF.

This clonotype was picked up many times. The chain links TRBV6-1 to TRBJ2-2, with TRBD1 identical over 11 bases. There are 15 residues in the CDR3. With V trimmed by 6 bases and J by 5 bases, 5 bases remained unmatched. Germline V lookup: CDR1 MNHNS, CDR2 SASEGT. CDR3 protein: CASSAGTGGTGELFF. CDR3 bases: TGTGCCAGCAGCGCCGGGACAGGGGGGACCGGGGAGCTGTTTTTT.

The V call is TRBV3-1, the J call TRBJ1-4; unclear D gene. Germline values: CDR1 LGHDT, CDR2 YNNKEL (reference sequence). CDR3 length: 16 amino acids. Trimming removed 0 bases from V and 10 bases from J, with 18 bases in between. In nucleotides, the CDR3 is TGTGCCAGCAGCCAAGAGATACAAAGTCCCTCTGGAAAACTGTTTTTT. Residues: CASSQEIQSPSGKLFF.

V and J are TRBV13 and TRBJ2-5, with D unresolved. CDR1 and CDR2 (germline): PRHDT, FYEKMQ (reference sequence). Trimming took 1 base from V and 5 from J, leaving 11 bases between them. This CDR3 has 14 amino acids. This chain's CDR3 is CASSLDRAPETQYF. CDR3 DNA sequence: TGTGCCAGCAGCTTAGATCGAGCCCCGGAGACCCAGTACTTC.

The gene calls are TRBV4-1 and TRBJ1-6, with a tentative D call TRBD1 (5 bases). Per the germline V gene, CDR1 is MGHRA and CDR2 is YSYEKL. CDR3 length: 17 residues. Trimming removed 0 bases from V and 10 bases from J, with 19 bases in between. The CDR3 bases are TGCGCCAGCAGCCAAGAGGAAAAAACAGGCGTCGGGTCACCCCTCCACTTT. It translates to CASSQEEKTGVGSPLHF.

The chain links TRBV28 to TRBJ2-6, with a tentative D call TRBD2 (7 bases). Trimming shortened V by 8 bases and J by 2 bases, and 13 bases separated the two germline ends. Germline V gene data show CDR1 as MDHEN and CDR2 as SYDVKM. CDR3 length: 15 residues. CDR3 protein: CASHSGGAGANVLTF. DNA of the CDR3: TGTGCCAGCCACTCGGGGGGCGCTGGGGCCAACGTCCTGACTTTC.

This clonotype was seen repeatedly, ten times or more. The germline gene is not matched at one end of the junction; a read error may be the cause. This rearrangement joins TRBV5-1 to TRBJ1-5; D is unresolved. CDR3 length equals 13 residues. Per germline, CDR1 SGHRS and CDR2 YFSETQ. The CDR3 DNA reads as TGTGCCAGCAGTTTAGGCACCAATCAGCCCCAGCATTTT. This translates into CASSLGTNQPQHF.

This clonotype was seen only a few times. CDR3 in DNA: TGTGCCAGCAGCAAAACCTTAGCGGGAGCGGCCTACGAGCAGTACTTC. This encodes CASSKTLAGAAYEQYF. The chain employs TRBV5-6 and TRBJ2-7; TRBD2 agrees at 9 bases. Looked up from germline, CDR1 is SGHDT and CDR2 is YYEEEE. The CDR3 is made up of 16 amino acids. Trimming at V came to 4 bases and at J to 2 bases, leaving 10 bases not matched to a gene.

The V gene is TRBV5-1, the J gene TRBJ1-2; weak D call: TRBD1 (5 bases). V was shortened by 5 bases and J by 6 bases, with 11 bases between the two germline ends. The CDR3 runs 12 residues. Germline V gene lookup returns CDR1 SGHRS and CDR2 YFSETQ. The CDR3 bases are TGCGCCAGCAGGAGAGGGACGGATGGCTACACCTTC. Its translation is CASRRGTDGYTF.

This clonotype has just a few counts. This chain uses TRBV11-2 with TRBJ2-2; D remains unclear. Germline CDR1 is SGHAT and CDR2 is FQNNGV. This CDR3 has 15 residues. Trimming pared 5 bases from V and 9 bases from J, leaving 19 bases between. CDR3 protein: CASSPTNRAARELFF. CDR3 DNA sequence: TGTGCCAGCAGCCCCACAAACCGTGCTGCTCGGGAGCTGTTTTTT.

This clonotype was counted a few times. The J gene is TRBJ2-1, the V gene TRBV20-1; no reliable D call. Trimming removed 6 bases at V and 0 bases at J, with 12 bases between. This CDR3 is 14 amino acids long. Germline CDR1 is DFQATT and CDR2 is SNEGSKA (reference sequence). The CDR3 is CSAAPDVSYNEQFF. The CDR3 DNA reads TGCAGTGCAGCCCCGGACGTCTCCTACAATGAGCAGTTCTTC.

This clonotype was detected ten times or more. The CDR3 reads CASSYLDTQYF. CDR3 nucleotide sequence: TGTGCCAGCAGTTATCTCGATACGCAGTATTTT. The V gene is TRBV6-5, the J gene TRBJ2-3; D is unclear. CDR3 length: 11 residues. Germline V gene lookup returns CDR1 MNHEY and CDR2 SVGAGI. V lost 3 bases and J 6 bases, leaving 4 bases between the germline ends.

This clonotype showed up just a few times. The chain recombines TRBV24-1 with TRBJ2-1; weak D call: TRBD2 (6 bases). The V gene's germline CDR1 is KGHDR and CDR2 SFDVKD. V lost 4 bases and J lost 0, with 12 bases in between. The CDR3 has 16 residues. The CDR3 coding sequence is TGTGCCACCAGTGACAACTTAGCGGACTCCTACAATGAGCAGTTCTTC. This gives the protein CATSDNLADSYNEQFF.

V usage is TRBV20-1 and J usage is TRBJ2-3, with D unresolved. The CDR3 spans 15 residues. Trimming took 6 bases from V and 2 from J, leaving 18 bases between them. Germline CDR1 is DFQATT and CDR2 is SNEGSKA (reference sequence). The CDR3 DNA follows: TGCAGTGCCCGGCATTTGAGCCGGTCCACAGATACGCAGTATTTT. Residues: CSARHLSRSTDTQYF.

The rearrangement joins TRBV25-1 to TRBJ1-2; tentative D call: TRBD1 (5 bases). This CDR3 has 13 amino acids. Per germline, CDR1 MGHDK and CDR2 SYGVNS. The ends were cut back, 3 bases at V and 8 bases at J, with 13 bases in the middle. The CDR3 sequence: CASSDPGTVGYTF. The CDR3 DNA reads as TGTGCCAGCAGTGACCCGGGGACGGTGGGCTACACCTTC.

The sample holds a few counts of this clonotype. V usage is TRBV12-3 or TRBV12-4 and J usage is TRBJ2-3; D might be TRBD2 (5 bases). This CDR3 is 17 amino acids long. V gave up 5 bases and J gave up 0 bases, with 18 bases separating them. CDR3 sequence reads: CASSHPSDYQSTDTQYF. The CDR3 bases are TGTGCCAGCAGTCACCCCTCAGACTACCAAAGCACAGATACGCAGTATTTT.

The CDR3 nucleotides are TGTGCCTGGAGCTCTCGGGGTCAGCCCCAGCATTTT. This translates into CAWSSRGQPQHF. J is TRBJ1-5 and V is TRBV30; D is unclear. Trimming removed 3 bases from V and 6 bases from J, with 9 bases in between. The CDR3 covers 12 residues. Germline CDR1 and CDR2: GTSNPN and SVGIG (reference sequence).

Only a few counts were recorded for this clonotype. This chain joins TRBV9 and TRBJ2-1, with 9 bases matching TRBD2. This CDR3 region has 17 residues. CDR1 and CDR2 (germline): SGDLS, YYNGEE. V was pared by 4 bases and J by 0 bases, with 8 bases of the junction left unmatched. The CDR3 reads CASSRRLADSSYNEQFF. DNA of the CDR3: TGTGCCAGCAGCAGACGACTAGCGGATTCCTCCTACAATGAGCAGTTCTTC.

This sequence joins TRBV12-3 or TRBV12-4 and TRBJ1-3, with D perhaps matching TRBD1 (5 bases). V was cut by 7 bases and J by 1 base, with 14 bases left in between. This CDR3 is built from 15 residues. CDR3 nucleotide sequence: TGTGCCAGCACCAAAAGGACACTGTCTGGAAACACCATATATTTT. Encoded protein: CASTKRTLSGNTIYF.

The sample holds a few counts of this clonotype. J is TRBJ2-7 and V is TRBV3-1; possible D gene TRBD2, 6 bases. The CDR3 loop spans 16 amino acids. CDR1 is LGHDT, CDR2 YNNKEL, per germline (reference sequence). V shed 0 bases and J shed 4 bases, with 16 bases lying between them. The CDR3 region is CASSQDVGLFSYEQYF. CDR3 sequence (DNA): TGTGCCAGCAGCCAAGATGTTGGACTATTCTCGTACGAGCAGTACTTC.